This T cell receptor beta chain originates from a study of cytomegalovirus exposure and HLA in healthy donors. As for the study in general: Of 398 genotyped donors, more than 75% clustered with self-reported Caucasian donors. Notes on the study in general: The authors judged a highly shared variant cluster likely a sequencing artifact. A list of 150 to 200 TCR beta chains associated with cytomegalovirus was given.

The study ran its PCR with 60 Vbeta and 13 Jbeta primers. Original processing methods: Unique TCR beta chains totaled some 81 million in a later count, with roughly 11 million of them shared. Sequencing used immunoSEQ multiplex PCR; TCRdb keeps in-frame clones, though not all of them. The V and J calls and the clone size are those of that table, but D and trimming were determined from the DNA. This repertoire shows 100,000 to 150,000 clones, around three quarters found once; its top ten account for approximately 1.8%. Germline V gene sequence: CDR1 SGHTA, CDR2 FQGNSA. J was trimmed by 5 bases and V by 3 bases; bases with no gene match: 9. The CDR3 covers 15 residues. Note on this clone: Its antigen is currently unknown.

The sample comprised PBMCs. The receptor comes from a woman aged 50 to 60 in good health and CMV-seronegative. V and J are TRBV7-2 and TRBJ1-1; 7 nucleotides align to TRBD1. The CDR3 nucleotides are TGTGCCAGCAGCTTTCGTCCGGTCAGGGGGACTGAAGCTTTCTTT. Its translation is CASSFRPVRGTEAFF. Together with reference TRBV7-2 and TRBJ1-1, the CDR3 gives the full variable domain: GAGVSQSPSNKVTEKGKDVELRCDPISGHTALYWYRQSLGQGLEFLIYFQGNSAPDKSGLPSDRFSAERTGGSVSTLTIQRTQQEDSAVYLCASSFRPVRGTEAFFGQGTRLTVV.